This is a list of T cell receptor beta chains from one sample in a study of blood T cell repertoires in COVID-19. Here immunoSEQ multiplex PCR was the method, and the copy in TCRdb shows in-frame clones only, minus some. The sample yields about 320,000 clones, about 92% seen once. Sequenced input: PBMCs or T cells enriched from blood (not recorded which). Every receptor here comes from a man aged 55 to 70 who had recovered from COVID-19. Both conserved end residues are part of each CDR3. The D gene is left open where the match is weak. Expanded clones are given a class, and other clones once, few, many or no size at all.

size	J	V	D	DNA	CDR3
-	TRBJ2-3	TRBV7-2	TRBD2	TGTGCCAGCAGCTGGACTAGCGGCGGAGGGAAAGATACGCAGTATTTT	CASSWTSGGGKDTQYF
-	TRBJ1-5	TRBV6-2/TRBV6-3	-	TGTGCCAGCAGTTACTATGGGTCGGGGATCGCTCAGCCCCAGCATTTT	CASSYYGSGIAQPQHF
-	TRBJ1-1	TRBV4-1	-	TGCGCCAGCAGCCCTAGACGGAGGACTGAAGCTTTCTTT	CASSPRRRTEAFF
-	TRBJ1-1	TRBV5-4	-	TGTGCCAGCAGCTTACAGGGTTCGGCTGAAGCTTTCTTT	CASSLQGSAEAFF
-	TRBJ1-1	TRBV9	TRBD1	TGTGCCAGCAGCGGGGACAGCAGCTTTAATATGAACACTGAAGCTTTCTTT	CASSGDSSFNMNTEAFF
-	TRBJ2-7	TRBV27	TRBD1	TGTGCCAGCAGGGGACAGGGTGACTACGAGCAGTACTTC	CASRGQGDYEQYF
-	TRBJ2-7	TRBV27	-	TGTGCCAGCAGTTTGACCCCGTTGGTACAAGGTTACACTAGGGTGTACTTC	CASSLTPLVQGYTRVYF
-	TRBJ2-3	TRBV5-5	-	TGTGCCAGCAGCTTTTTTCGGCTGGAACCGCACAGGCGATTCACAGATACGCAGTATTTT	CASSFFRLEPHRRFTDTQYF
-	TRBJ1-2	TRBV6-5	TRBD1	TGTGCCAGCAGACGGACAGGGAACTATGGCTACACCTTC	CASRRTGNYGYTF
-	TRBJ1-1	TRBV19	-	TGTGCCAGTAGTATACGAGCAGCGGATACTGAAGCTTTCTTT	CASSIRAADTEAFF
-	TRBJ1-2	TRBV7-6	TRBD1	TGTGCCAGCAGCCCAGGGGGCATCAGGGGACAGCGGATCCCAGTCTATGGCTACACCTTC	CASSPGGIRGQRIPVYGYTF
-	TRBJ1-6	TRBV28	-	TGTGCCAGCAGTCGGAGGGGCACCTATAATTCACCCCTCCACTTT	CASSRRGTYNSPLHF
-	TRBJ1-2	TRBV29-1	-	TGCAGCGCTTCAACCGGGACAACTTACTATGGCTACACCTTC	CSASTGTTYYGYTF
once	TRBJ1-4	TRBV6-5	TRBD1	TGTGCCAGCAGTTACTCGACCAGGGGGGATGAAAAACTGTTTTTT	CASSYSTRGDEKLFF
-	TRBJ1-6	TRBV27	TRBD1	TGTGCCAGCAGTTCGAAGCCGCCGGGACAGATGAATTCACCCCTCCACTTT	CASSSKPPGQMNSPLHF
-	TRBJ2-1	TRBV15	-	TGTGCCACCAGCTCTACCGGGACAAACTCCTACAATGAGCAGTTCTTC	CATSSTGTNSYNEQFF
many	TRBJ2-7	TRBV7-6	-	TGTGCCAGCAGCAAATGGACAGCCTGGGAGCAGTACTTC	CASSKWTAWEQYF
-	TRBJ1-1	TRBV5-4	-	TGTGCCAGCAGCTCCCGCGGGGAGATGAACACTGAAGCTTTCTTT	CASSSRGEMNTEAFF
once	TRBJ1-1	TRBV3-1/TRBV3-2	TRBD1	TGTGCCAGCAGCCAAGGGACAGGGCAAGCTTTCTTT	CASSQGTGQAFF
-	TRBJ2-2	TRBV9	-	TGTGCCAGCAGCGTAGAGGTAGCGAGGAACACCGGGGAGCTGTTTTTT	CASSVEVARNTGELFF
-	TRBJ1-1	TRBV7-2	TRBD1	TGTGCCAGCAGCTTAGTAGGTCGCCGACGGGACAGCCTAGGGGAAGCTTTCTTT	CASSLVGRRRDSLGEAFF
few	TRBJ2-5	TRBV30	TRBD2	TGTGCCTGGAGTAACCTAGCGGGAGCCGAGACCCAGTACTTC	CAWSNLAGAETQYF
-	TRBJ1-5	TRBV12-5	-	TGTGCTAGTGCCTCATACGGATGGGCCCAGCCCCAGCATTTT	CASASYGWAQPQHF
-	TRBJ1-5	TRBV19	-	TGTGCCAGTAGTATGGGGAGGGCGTTTCAGCCCCAGCATTTT	CASSMGRAFQPQHF
-	TRBJ1-1	TRBV4-1	TRBD1	TGCGCCAGCAGCCTCCGTACAGGGGTTGTCACTGAAGCTTTCTTT	CASSLRTGVVTEAFF
-	TRBJ1-5	TRBV6-5	TRBD1	TGTGCCAGCAGTTCAGGGGGCGCGCAGCCCCAGCATTTT	CASSSGGAQPQHF
-	TRBJ1-2	TRBV29-1	-	TGCAGCGTTGATATTGACCGGCAGGGATCGTCTTACACCTTC	CSVDIDRQGSSYTF
few	TRBJ1-3	TRBV2	TRBD1	TGTGCCAGCAGTCGGGACAGGGGGCAGGGAAACACCATATATTTT	CASSRDRGQGNTIYF
-	TRBJ2-2	TRBV29-1	-	TGCAGCGTTCTATCGGGAGTCCCCGGGGAGCTGTTTTTT	CSVLSGVPGELFF
-	TRBJ2-2	TRBV11-1	TRBD1	TGTGCCAGCAGCGGGCAGGGGGCGATCGGGGAGCTGTTTTTT	CASSGQGAIGELFF
-	TRBJ1-4	TRBV6-6	-	TGTGCCAGCAGGGGGACAAATAATGAAAAACTGTTTTTT	CASRGTNNEKLFF
-	TRBJ2-3	TRBV5-4	TRBD2	TGTGCCAGCAGCTCCCCCGCGACTAGCGGGAGGGATACGCAGTATTTT	CASSSPATSGRDTQYF